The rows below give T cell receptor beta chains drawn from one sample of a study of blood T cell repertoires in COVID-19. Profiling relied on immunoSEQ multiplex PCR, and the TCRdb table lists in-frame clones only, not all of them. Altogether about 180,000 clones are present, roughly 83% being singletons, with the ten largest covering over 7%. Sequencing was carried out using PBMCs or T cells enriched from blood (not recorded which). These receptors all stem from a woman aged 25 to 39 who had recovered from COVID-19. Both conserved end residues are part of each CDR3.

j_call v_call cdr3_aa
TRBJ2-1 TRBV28 CASSLLFGTSAYNEQFF
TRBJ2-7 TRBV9 CASSVGQGAYEQYF
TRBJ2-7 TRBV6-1 CASSETSGTYEQYF
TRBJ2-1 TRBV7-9 CASRTNGFISYNEQFF
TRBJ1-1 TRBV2 CASRKVKSGNFF
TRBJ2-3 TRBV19 CASRPFRTSGTITDTQYF
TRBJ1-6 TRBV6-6 CASLSGWSNSPLHF
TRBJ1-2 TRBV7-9 CASSPGAGQGHYGYTF
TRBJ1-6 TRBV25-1 CASSGIQGSSYNSPLHF
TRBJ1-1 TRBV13 CASSHGTGIVTEAFF
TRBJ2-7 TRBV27 CASSLNIGTGAYEQYF
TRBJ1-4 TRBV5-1 CASSLGQAGSEKLFF
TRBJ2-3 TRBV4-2 CASSQDRRITDTQYF
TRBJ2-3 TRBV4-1 CASSPIAGGPVDTQYF
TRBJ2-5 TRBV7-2 CASSLVGLAGDQETQYF
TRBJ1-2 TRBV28 CASSPGTVPTNYGYTF
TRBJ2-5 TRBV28 CASSSDREETQYF
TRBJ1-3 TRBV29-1 CSVDREGSGNTIYF